This TCR beta chain was sequenced during a study of OX40 agonist ivuxolimab in advanced cancers. At the level of the whole study: Ivuxolimab was a fully human IgG2 agonistic monoclonal antibody targeting the costimulatory receptor OX40 (CD134). The paper covers the monotherapy dose-escalation part of the phase I ivuxolimab trial, which included N of about 50 patients. In the dose-escalation cohort, more than 80% of patients were male, and the mean age was 60 years with a range of about 20 to 80. Patients were allowed to have had prior anti-PD-1, anti-PD-L1 or anti-CTLA-4 therapy, and about 40% of the dose-escalation patients had been treated with checkpoint inhibitors. Intravenous ivuxolimab was administered to patients every 2 weeks at six dose levels: 0.01, 0.1, 0.3, 1.5, 3 and 10 mg/kg. Partial responses occurred in three dose-escalation patients: two with cutaneous melanoma and one with hepatocellular carcinoma. Peripheral TCRbeta sequencing was intended to test whether TCR sequence diversity was altered and clonal T-cell expansion was caused by ivuxolimab. Among the approximately 54 dose-escalation patients, 19 had hepatocellular carcinoma, approximately 15 melanoma, 9 renal cell carcinoma and 9 head and neck cancer. The paper's findings and limits, for the study overall: The antigen specificity of the peripheral T cells that underwent clonal expansion was not determined. After ivuxolimab, more expanded clones were found on average in CD8+ T cells than in CD4+ T cells. Low levels of normalized T-cell clonal expansion were also shown by some nonresponding patients. In partial responders in the 0.1-3.0 mg/kg groups, normalized peripheral clonal expansion was found to be among the lowest, especially among CD8+ T cells. At doses of 0.1 to 3.0 mg/kg, clonal expansion of both CD4+ and CD8+ blood T cells was observed from baseline to week 6.

About this clone itself: The antigen it recognizes is unknown. Nothing much larger sits one base from this clone, and base qualities are not available.

Genomic DNA was extracted from sorted cells for sequencing of the TCRbeta CDR3 region. TCRbeta CDR3 regions were sequenced using the immunoSEQ Assay. Held by TCRdb, this immuneACCESS table contains in-frame sequences only and omits some clones. Under half of the omission traces to an unresolved V gene where checked; the cause of the rest is unknown. Counted in this sample were roughly 47,000 clones; roughly 90% of them appeared once. About 10% of the sample lies in the top ten. Patients with a history of autoimmune disease or receiving systemic immunosuppression were excluded from the trial. Peripheral blood for TCR sequencing was collected from all dose cohorts at baseline, on cycle 4 day 1, and on cycle 7 day 1. The samples were drawn from a first-in-human, open-label, multicenter phase I dose-escalation trial of ivuxolimab. Adults with locally advanced or metastatic melanoma, renal cell carcinoma, hepatocellular carcinoma or head and neck squamous cell carcinoma were enrolled in the trial. CD4+ and CD8+ T cells were sorted separately from peripheral blood before TCR sequencing.

The sequencing used CD4+ or CD8+ T cells sorted from blood, collected in a trial of the OX40 agonist ivuxolimab. This receptor was identified in an adult with an advanced solid tumor such as melanoma, head and neck, liver or kidney cancer.

The sequenced DNA is TGTGCCAGCAGAGGAACGGGACTAGCGGCCAATGAGCAGTTCTTC. Translated, this gives CASRGTGLAANEQFF. Here the chain combines TRBV11-3 and TRBJ2-1; TRBD2 lines up with 11 middle nucleotides. Counted from cysteine to phenylalanine, this CDR3 has 15 amino acids. This entry keeps only the CDR3 DNA: 45 bases, framed from base 1. Clipping removes 6 bases from V and 6 bases from J, with 7 as the unmatched junction base count. Sequences SGHNT (CDR1) and YENEEA (CDR2) are obtained from the germline V gene.